This T cell receptor (beta chain) was captured by sequencing in a study of Ad26.COV2.S vaccination and SARS-CoV-2 variants. Study context: This donor came from the COV1001 trial of Ad26.COV2.S. Once, or twice with 56 days between doses, Ad26.COV2.S was given intramuscularly.

The CDR3 extends over 11 amino acids. Germline CDR1 is SGHRS and CDR2 is YFSETQ. Between the trimmed V and J ends, which lost 4 bases and 5 bases, there was a span of 6 bases. This table comes from immunoSEQ multiplex PCR, and its TCRdb copy is limited to in-frame clones, with some not included. Among roughly 400,000 clones listed, 90% were seen once. Treatment given: 15 to 20 received Ad26.COV2.S at low or high dose, single or two shots; roughly five received placebo; per-sample allocation not given. After the first vaccine or placebo injection, samples were drawn on day 63. What was given as vaccine was an Ad26 vector encoding Wuhan-strain SARS-CoV-2 spike.

The clonotype comes from a person between 18 and 65 years old who received the Ad26.COV2.S COVID-19 vaccine or a placebo. This sequence joins TRBV5-1 and TRBJ2-5; D not certain. The sequenced sample was peripheral blood, obtained in a trial of Ad26.COV2.S vaccine versus placebo. CDR3 amino acids: CASSVLETQYF. CDR3 nucleotides: TGCGCCAGCAGCGTGCTGGAGACCCAGTACTTC.